This is a list of T cell receptor beta chains from one sample in a study of T cells after posttransplantation cyclophosphamide. TCRdb's copy holds only in-frame clones and misses some; the assay was immunoSEQ multiplex PCR. The sample has about 3,300 clones; more than 75% are singletons. Material: memory CD8+ T cells sorted from blood. These receptors came from an older woman in good health, CMV-negative, and a related stem cell transplant donor. Both conserved end residues are trimmed from each CDR3. Each record gives: J gene, V gene, CDR3 protein.

>TRBJ1-1|TRBV6-5
ASSYGATEAF
>TRBJ2-1|TRBV19
ASSTWGTGKDNEQF
>TRBJ1-5|TRBV28
ASSIGTLNQPQH
>.|TRBV11-1
ASSLARQGAYEQY
>TRBJ2-2|TRBV7-8
ASSLQGAGGELF
>TRBJ2-7|TRBV28
ASSSNLAGDSSYEQY
>TRBJ2-1|TRBV29-1
SVEVAGEYNEQF
>TRBJ2-7|TRBV5-6
ASSPPEFLAGDHEQY
>TRBJ2-2|TRBV6-4
ASSDSGDLNTGELF
>TRBJ2-2|TRBV19
ASSIGRGTGELF
>TRBJ1-1|TRBV27
ASRTGGMNTEAF
>TRBJ2-7|TRBV29-1
SVETADYEQY
>TRBJ2-1|TRBV11-2
ASSLGGVQF
>TRBJ1-2|TRBV18
ASSPTGSWGYGYT
>TRBJ1-5|TRBV23-1
ASSQPETGTGVGYSNQPQH
>TRBJ2-3|TRBV15
ATSRVGGGTDTQY
>TRBJ2-1|TRBV28
ASSPGLGANEQF
>TRBJ2-5|TRBV27
ASSILGRQETQY
>TRBJ2-7|TRBV7-8
ASSRDSTGTGVYEQY
>TRBJ1-1|TRBV16
ASSHVLTGGPHTEAF
>TRBJ1-2|TRBV19
ASGRGNGYT
>TRBJ1-1|TRBV6-4
ASSTTGESTEAF
>TRBJ2-1|TRBV9
ASRPGLAGEQF
>TRBJ2-5|TRBV5-6
ASSRQGDVETQY
>TRBJ1-1|TRBV4-1
ASSPRQGAPDTEAF
>TRBJ2-1|TRBV5-6
ASSWGRSNEQF
>TRBJ2-2|TRBV27
ATSYGTGELF
>TRBJ2-7|TRBV27
ASSLYRQGGGVQY
>TRBJ2-3|TRBV29-1
SVVGRYAALSSTDTQY
>TRBJ1-5|TRBV28
ASTLGGAGQPQH
>TRBJ2-7|TRBV28
ASSLRGNSYEQY
>TRBJ2-1|TRBV6-5
ASSYSGLAGYNEQF
>TRBJ1-2|TRBV27
ASSLSTGYGYT
>TRBJ2-1|TRBV6-6
ASSLAEASYNEQF
>TRBJ2-5|TRBV6-5
ASSYSSGVETQY
>TRBJ2-1|TRBV28
ASSTILTGVSYNEQF
>TRBJ1-4|TRBV9
ASSVDSGQGNEKLF
>TRBJ2-5|TRBV9
ASSVGREETQY
>TRBJ2-1|TRBV5-4
ALRVGNHNEQF
>TRBJ2-5|TRBV7-6
ASSLPAAAEETQY
>TRBJ1-2|TRBV19
ASTPGTGRYGYT
>TRBJ2-2|TRBV5-4
ASTSTRTGELF
>TRBJ1-6|TRBV28
ASSLMTAGSPLH
>TRBJ2-7|TRBV27
ASSLAGREQY
>TRBJ2-3|TRBV6-5
ASSPWGGRVDTQY
>TRBJ2-1|TRBV5-4
ASSLDLAGSSYNEQF
>TRBJ2-1|TRBV9
ASSVSGLPYNEQF
>TRBJ2-7|TRBV4-2
ASSQEGVEQY
>TRBJ2-1|TRBV29-1
SVVVALYNEQF
>TRBJ2-2|TRBV5-3
ARSGPGTSPTGELF
>TRBJ2-1|TRBV19
ASCQGSSYNEQF